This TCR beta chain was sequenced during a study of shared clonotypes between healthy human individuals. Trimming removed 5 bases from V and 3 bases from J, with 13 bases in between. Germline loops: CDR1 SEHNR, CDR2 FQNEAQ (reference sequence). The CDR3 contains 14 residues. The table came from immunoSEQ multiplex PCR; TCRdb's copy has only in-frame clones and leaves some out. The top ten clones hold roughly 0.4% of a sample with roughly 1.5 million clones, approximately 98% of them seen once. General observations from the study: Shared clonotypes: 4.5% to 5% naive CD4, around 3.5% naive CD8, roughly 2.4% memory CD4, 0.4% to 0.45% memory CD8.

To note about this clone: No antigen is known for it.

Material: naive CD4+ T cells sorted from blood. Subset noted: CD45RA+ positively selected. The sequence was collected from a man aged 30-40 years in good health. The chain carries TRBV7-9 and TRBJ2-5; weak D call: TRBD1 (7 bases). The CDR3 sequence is CASSRDREEETQYF. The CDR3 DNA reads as TGTGCCAGCAGCAGAGACAGGGAGGAAGAGACCCAGTACTTC.